This TCR beta chain originates from a study of blood T cell repertoires in COVID-19. Study-wide context: COVID-19 samples collected from the United States, Italy and Spain covered acute and convalescent phases. Sample material is recorded as cDNA or gDNA derived from T cells, B-cell-depleted T cells, or PBMCs.

This CDR3 has 15 amino acids. Germline V CDR1 and CDR2: MNHNS, SASEGT. V lost 2 bases and J lost 4; bases outside the gene matches: 8. Original processing notes: From reference gene primer amplification, estimates of nucleated cell counts were derived. Generated by immunoSEQ multiplex PCR, the TCRdb table keeps only in-frame clones and is missing some. That table supplies the V and J calls and clone size; D and trimming were determined from the DNA. The data contain roughly 260,000 clones, around 90% of them singletons. This receptor was obtained from a woman in her fifties or sixties who had recovered from COVID-19. This sequence joins TRBV6-1 and TRBJ2-7, with 7 nucleotides matching TRBD1. The sequenced sample consisted of peripheral blood. CDR3 protein: CASSESWDSPYEQYF. In DNA, the CDR3 is TGTGCCAGCAGTGAATCCTGGGACAGCCCTTACGAGCAGTACTTC.